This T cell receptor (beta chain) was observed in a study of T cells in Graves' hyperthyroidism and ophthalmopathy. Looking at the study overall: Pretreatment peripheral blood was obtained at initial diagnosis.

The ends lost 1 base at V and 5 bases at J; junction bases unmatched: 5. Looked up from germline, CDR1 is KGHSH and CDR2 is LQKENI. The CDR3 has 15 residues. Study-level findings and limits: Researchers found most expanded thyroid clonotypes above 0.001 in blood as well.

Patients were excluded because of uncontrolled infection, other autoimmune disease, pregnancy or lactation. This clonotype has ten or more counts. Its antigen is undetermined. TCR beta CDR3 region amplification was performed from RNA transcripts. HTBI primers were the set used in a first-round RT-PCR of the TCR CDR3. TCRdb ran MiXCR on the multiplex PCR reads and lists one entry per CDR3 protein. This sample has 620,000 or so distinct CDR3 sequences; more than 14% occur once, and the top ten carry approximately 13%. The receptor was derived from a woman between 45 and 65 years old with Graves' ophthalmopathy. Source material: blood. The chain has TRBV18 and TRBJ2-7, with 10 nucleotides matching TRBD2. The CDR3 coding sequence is TGTGCCAGCTCACCACGAGCGGGAGGGCCCGACGAGCAGTACTTC. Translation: CASSPRAGGPDEQYF.